Sequencing of this T cell receptor (beta chain) was carried out in a study of T cells after yellow fever vaccination. By share of the sample, this clonotype is medium-sized. The CDR3 contains 13 residues. Trimming removed 8 bases at V and 5 bases at J, with 15 bases between. Germline V CDR1 and CDR2: ENHRY, SYGVKD. TCRdb ran MiXCR on the 5' RACE reads and lists one entry per CDR3 protein. The sample yields some 49,000 distinct CDR3 sequences, around 6.8% seen once. The chain joins TRBV10-3 to TRBJ2-5; D is possibly TRBD2 (6 bases). The clonotype originates from a man younger than 40 who received the YFV17D yellow fever vaccine. This specimen was PBMCs, either bulk or a sorted T-cell subset (CD4+, CD8+, memory, or dextramer-sorted; not recorded which), taken 45 days after the yellow fever booster vaccination. CDR3 protein: CAIGGLDLETQYF. DNA for the CDR3: TGTGCCATCGGGGGACTCGATCTTGAGACCCAGTACTTC.